The T cell receptor beta chain under discussion was sequenced for a study of T cell responses to AZD1222 COVID-19 vaccine. Study results and limitations: There were mostly white British donors and more females than males, and clonal diversity was possibly underestimated. Repertoire samples came only from after the peak T cell response. With dominance at 160-218 and 743-854, vaccine-associated CD4 TCRs spanned spike.

On this clone: The antigen is unknown. The same CDR3 also results from other DNA sequences found in this sample.

Data came from immunoSEQ multiplex PCR; TCRdb stores just in-frame clones and leaves some out. Of 160,000 or so clones listed, roughly 94% are singletons. Second doses at about 4 or about 12 weeks were pooled. The CDR3 sequence is 13 residues long. Germline CDR1 reads GTSNPN; CDR2 reads SVGIG (reference sequence). Trimming took off 0 bases at V and 9 bases at J, with 12 bases between the two ends. The chain combines TRBV30 with TRBJ1-5; D call uncertain. The TCR sequence derives from an adult who received the AZD1222 COVID-19 vaccine. The sequences come from peripheral blood, collected 28 days after the second AZD1222 dose. CDR3 loop: CAWSVQAVGPQHF. The CDR3 DNA sequence: TGTGCCTGGAGTGTTCAGGCAGTCGGGCCCCAGCATTTT.